This TCR beta chain came from a study of blood T cell repertoires in COVID-19. Study at large: Samples representing acute and convalescent COVID-19 were sourced from the United States, Italy and Spain. Sample material is recorded as cDNA or gDNA derived from T cells, B-cell-depleted T cells, or PBMCs.

Under the authors' procedure: From reference gene primer amplification, estimates of nucleated cell counts were derived. TCRdb keeps only in-frame clones here, not all; method: immunoSEQ multiplex PCR. That table is the source of V, J and clone size, and D and trimming were worked out from the DNA. Among 180,000 or so clones listed, around 80% were seen once. The CDR3 has 15 amino acids. Germline loops: CDR1 LNHNV, CDR2 YYDKDF (reference sequence). V was cut by 0 bases and J by 5 bases, with 13 bases left in between. This receptor was obtained from a woman aged 65 to 85 with acute or convalescent COVID-19. The specimen was peripheral blood. V gene TRBV15 combines with J gene TRBJ1-1; D remains ambiguous. CDR3 region: CATSRDPISGTEAFF. In nucleotides, the CDR3 is TGTGCCACCAGCAGAGACCCGATAAGCGGAACTGAAGCTTTCTTT.